The sequence of this T cell receptor beta chain was determined in a study of cytomegalovirus exposure and HLA in healthy donors. The trim removed 7 bases at V and 9 bases at J, leaving 9 bases unmatched. This CDR3 contains 13 residues. Per germline, CDR1 LNHDA and CDR2 SQIVND (reference sequence). The PCR ran on 60 Vbeta and 13 Jbeta primers. Profiling relied on immunoSEQ multiplex PCR, and the TCRdb table lists in-frame clones only, not all of them. The sample lists 130,000 to 150,000 clones, approximately 80% occurring once. Material: PBMCs. The rearrangement uses TRBV19 and TRBJ2-5, with TRBD2 identical over 9 bases. This sequence was found in a woman between 18 and 29 years old in good health and CMV-seropositive. CDR3 bases: TGTGCCAGTACTAGCGGGACGGGGGCGGCCCAGTACTTC. This gives the protein CASTSGTGAAQYF.